One sample yielded the 29 T cell receptor beta chains listed below, sequenced in a study of cytomegalovirus exposure and HLA in healthy donors. The PCR had 60 Vbeta and 13 Jbeta primers. Clones were sequenced by immunoSEQ multiplex PCR, and TCRdb holds only the in-frame ones, with some missing. The table has about 130,000 clones, 65% to 90% seen once; the top ten hold about 1.2%. The sequencing sample was made of PBMCs. The receptors derive from a girl aged 2-10 years in good health and CMV-seronegative.

Here the CDR3 reads CASSVAGDGQPQHF. CDR3 coding DNA: TGTGCCAGCAGCGTAGCAGGGGACGGGCAGCCCCAGCATTTT. The rearrangement uses TRBV9 and TRBJ1-5, with TRBD1 as a possible D gene (6 bases). There are 14 residues in the CDR3. V lost 0 bases and J lost 7, with 11 bases in between. Germline V gene lookup returns CDR1 SGDLS and CDR2 YYNGEE. Drawing the rest from reference TRBV9 and TRBJ1-5, the complete variable domain is DSGVTQTPKHLITATGQRVTLRCSPRSGDLSVYWYQQSLDQGLQFLIQYYNGEERAKGNILERFSAQQFPDLHSELNLSSLELGDSALYFCASSVAGDGQPQHFGDGTRLSIL.

This clone was seen more than once but under ten times. The chain's CDR3 is CASSQVAAGASYEQYF. The CDR3 nucleotides read TGCGCCAGCAGCCAAGTGGCAGCGGGGGCCTCCTACGAGCAGTACTTC. The chain employs TRBV4-3 and TRBJ2-7; 8 bases line up with TRBD2. The CDR3 consists of 16 residues. The junction had 5 bases not matched to a gene; V was cut back by 1 base and J by 0 bases. Germline assignment: CDR1 LGHNA and CDR2 YSLEER.

V and J are TRBV25-1 and TRBJ2-4; 8 nucleotides agree with TRBD2. Unmatched junction bases numbered 9, after V lost 3 bases and J lost 5 bases. Germline-derived CDR1 and CDR2 are MGHDK and SYGVNS. This CDR3 region has 16 residues. Written as DNA, the CDR3 is TGTGCCAGCAGTGACCCCTCCGGGACTAGGGAAAACATTCAGTACTTC. Amino acid sequence: CASSDPSGTRENIQYF.

V gene TRBV6-1 combines with J gene TRBJ2-2, with D possibly TRBD2 on 6 matching bases. V was shortened by 2 bases and J by 6 bases, with 19 bases between the two germline ends. The germline V gene has CDR1 MNHNS and CDR2 SASEGT. The CDR3 is made up of 17 amino acids. CDR3 in amino acids: CASSELRESGLAGELFF. The CDR3 coding sequence is TGTGCCAGCAGTGAATTGCGGGAATCGGGGCTAGCCGGGGAGCTGTTTTTT.

V gene TRBV9 combines with J gene TRBJ2-3; TRBD2 aligns across 10 bases. With V trimmed by 0 bases and J by 4 bases, 5 bases remained unmatched. The CDR3 loop spans 16 amino acids. CDR1 is SGDLS and CDR2 is YYNGEE in the germline V gene. CDR3 bases: TGTGCCAGCAGCGTAGGAAAGCGGGGGGGCGCAGATACGCAGTATTTT. This encodes CASSVGKRGGADTQYF. Using reference TRBV9 and TRBJ2-3 for the parts outside the CDR3, the full variable domain is DSGVTQTPKHLITATGQRVTLRCSPRSGDLSVYWYQQSLDQGLQFLIQYYNGEERAKGNILERFSAQQFPDLHSELNLSSLELGDSALYFCASSVGKRGGADTQYFGPGTRLTVL.

The gene calls are TRBV6-6 and TRBJ1-3, with 7 positions matching TRBD1. Trimming cost V 5 bases and J 0 bases; bases outside gene matches: 7. There are 16 residues in the CDR3. Germline V gene sequence: CDR1 MNHNY, CDR2 SVGAGI (reference sequence). The CDR3 is CASSLGQIDSGNTIYF. CDR3 nucleotides: TGTGCCAGCAGTCTGGGACAGATAGACTCTGGAAACACCATATATTTT.

The chain links TRBV6-5 to TRBJ2-1; D unclear. V was trimmed by 6 bases and J by 8 bases, leaving 8 bases between them. CDR3 length: 11 residues. The germline gives CDR1 MNHEY, CDR2 SVGAGI. The DNA for the CDR3 is TGTGCCAGCAGGAGAAGAGATGAGCAGTTCTTC. Amino acid sequence: CASRRRDEQFF.

The chain carries TRBV19 and TRBJ2-1; 10 bases are shared with TRBD2. CDR1 and CDR2 (germline): LNHDA, SQIVND (reference sequence). With V trimmed by 3 bases and J by 6 bases, 5 bases remained unmatched. CDR3 length: 15 amino acids. CDR3 DNA sequence: TGTGCCAGTAGTATTGAAGCGGGAGGGTCCAATGAGCAGTTCTTC. Translating it yields CASSIEAGGSNEQFF.

The rearrangement joins TRBV6-1 to TRBJ2-1; D unresolved. Germline values: CDR1 MNHNS, CDR2 SASEGT. Trimming took off 2 bases at V and 7 bases at J, with 15 bases between the two ends. The CDR3 runs to 15 residues. In DNA form, the CDR3 reads TGTGCCAGCAGTGAACTCGCTGCCACTGCGAATGAGCAGTTCTTC. Translation gives CASSELAATANEQFF.

V gene TRBV7-2 combines with J gene TRBJ1-5, with D unclear. The CDR3 runs 14 residues. Germline assignment: CDR1 SGHTA and CDR2 FQGNSA. V gave up 2 bases and J gave up 5 bases, with 10 bases separating them. The CDR3 sequence: CASSLTSRDQPQHF. CDR3 in DNA: TGTGCCAGCAGCTTAACGTCCCGGGATCAGCCCCAGCATTTT.

The chain combines TRBV6-4 with TRBJ2-3, with a tentative D call TRBD1 (5 bases). This CDR3 comprises 14 residues. Germline V lookup: CDR1 MRHNA, CDR2 SNTAGT. Trimming took off 2 bases at V and 0 bases at J, with 6 bases between the two ends. The CDR3 coding sequence is TGTGCCAGCAGTGACAGGGGTAGCACAGATACGCAGTATTTT. The encoded protein is CASSDRGSTDTQYF.

The chain uses TRBV6-5 and TRBJ2-1; 7 nucleotides align to TRBD2. The CDR3 covers 15 residues. The J segment lost 7 bases and the V segment lost 5 bases, leaving 11 bases of the junction unmatched. Germline loops: CDR1 MNHEY, CDR2 SVGAGI. The CDR3 DNA follows: TGTGCCAGCAGTCAACTCCCGGGACTACCAAATGAGCAGTTCTTC. It codes for CASSQLPGLPNEQFF.

The J gene is TRBJ2-3, the V gene TRBV15; 10 positions match TRBD1. V trimming: 4 bases; J trimming: 2 bases; junction bases outside the gene matches: 6. CDR3 size: 16 residues. Germline V gene sequence: CDR1 LNHNV, CDR2 YYDKDF (reference sequence). The CDR3 spells CATSIDRGLYTDTQYF. The CDR3 coding sequence is TGTGCCACCAGCATAGACAGGGGGCTTTACACAGATACGCAGTATTTT.

This chain links TRBV23-1 with TRBJ1-2; D ambiguous. TRBV23-1 is classed as an ORF, of uncertain function. CDR3 length: 14 residues. V was cut by 6 bases and J by 3 bases, with 14 bases left in between. The CDR3 DNA reads as TGCGCCAGCAGCCCTTCTTCCACAGACTATGGCTACACCTTC. It specifies CASSPSSTDYGYTF.

The chain is built from TRBV14 and TRBJ2-7, with 9 bases fitting TRBD1. The germline V gene encodes CDR1 SGHDN and CDR2 FVKESK. After removal of 4 bases from V and 4 bases from J, the junction contained 5 bases not matched to a gene. This CDR3 comprises 14 residues. The DNA for the CDR3 is TGTGCCAGCAGCCCGACAGGGGGACCTTACGAGCAGTACTTC. Translated: CASSPTGGPYEQYF. Full variable domain (outside the CDR3, taken from reference TRBV14 and TRBJ2-7): EAGVTQFPSHSVIEKGQTVTLRCDPISGHDNLYWYRRVMGKEIKFLLHFVKESKQDESGMPNNRFLAERTGGTYSTLKVQPAELEDSGVYFCASSPTGGPYEQYFGPGTRLTVT.

The chain joins TRBV30 to TRBJ2-7; 12 bases match TRBD2. The CDR3 covers 14 residues. Germline V gives CDR1 GTSNPN, CDR2 SVGIG (reference sequence). V lost 2 bases to trimming and J lost 5 bases; unmatched junction nucleotides: 4. The CDR3 region is CAWSMTSGSDEQYF. CDR3 DNA: TGTGCCTGGAGTATGACTAGCGGGAGCGACGAGCAGTACTTC.

There are a few counts of this clone. The gene calls are TRBV4-3 and TRBJ1-1; weak D call: TRBD1 (5 bases). The V gene's germline CDR1 is LGHNA and CDR2 YSLEER. This CDR3 has 15 amino acids. V was cut by 5 bases and J by 1 base, with 14 bases left in between. CDR3 DNA sequence: TGCGCCAGCAGCTCCGGTGGCAGGGAGAACACTGAAGCTTTCTTT. Translation: CASSSGGRENTEAFF.

The J gene is TRBJ2-5, the V gene TRBV18, with TRBD2 matching 7 bases. This CDR3 has 17 residues. Germline-derived CDR1 and CDR2 are KGHSH and LQKENI. V was pared by 0 bases and J by 5 bases, with 12 bases of the junction left unmatched. The CDR3 DNA follows: TGTGCCAGCTCACCACCAGGGTTAGCGGGCCTTGGGGAGACCCAGTACTTC. It translates to CASSPPGLAGLGETQYF.

The V call is TRBV30, the J call TRBJ1-6; D is possibly TRBD1 (5 bases). The V gene lost 0 bases and the J gene lost 10 bases, with 13 bases spanning the gap. CDR3 length equals 14 residues. Germline V gene sequence: CDR1 GTSNPN, CDR2 SVGIG (reference sequence). The DNA for the CDR3 is TGTGCCTGGAGTGTACATCAGGGCTCCTCACCCCTCCACTTT. This translates into CAWSVHQGSSPLHF.

The rearrangement joins TRBV28 to TRBJ2-5; 7 bases agree with TRBD1. Germline V gene data show CDR1 as MDHEN and CDR2 as SYDVKM. The CDR3 consists of 15 residues. Trimming cost V 4 bases and J 5 bases; bases outside gene matches: 10. CDR3 coding DNA: TGTGCCAGCAGTTCTATCCACAGGGGTGGGGAGACCCAGTACTTC. Residues: CASSSIHRGGETQYF.

The V and J genes are TRBV7-3 and TRBJ2-6, with D perhaps TRBD2 (6 bases). The V gene lost 2 bases and the J gene lost 0 bases, with 14 bases spanning the gap. The CDR3 covers 18 residues. Germline V lookup: CDR1 SGHTA, CDR2 FQGTGA. The chain's CDR3 is CASSLVGGPPSGANVLTF. In DNA form, the CDR3 reads TGTGCCAGCAGCTTAGTCGGGGGTCCCCCCTCTGGGGCCAACGTCCTGACTTTC. Complete variable domain (other parts from reference TRBV7-3 and TRBJ2-6): GAGVSQTPSNKVTEKGKYVELRCDPISGHTALYWYRQSLGQGPEFLIYFQGTGAADDSGLPNDRFFAVRPEGSVSTLKIQRTERGDSAVYLCASSLVGGPPSGANVLTFGAGSRLTVL.

This clone was observed once. V gene TRBV10-3 combines with J gene TRBJ2-3, with 10 bases fitting TRBD1. The V gene's germline CDR1 is ENHRY and CDR2 SYGVKD. The CDR3 length is 15 residues. With V trimmed by 2 bases and J by 7 bases, 6 bases remained unmatched. CDR3 amino acids: CAISEPTGGKNTQYF. The CDR3 DNA sequence: TGTGCCATCAGTGAGCCGACAGGGGGCAAAAATACGCAGTATTTT.

The chain links TRBV2 to TRBJ2-2; 7 bases map to TRBD1. CDR1 is SNHLY, CDR2 FYNNEI, per germline. This CDR3 spans 15 amino acids. V lost 6 bases, J lost 0 bases, and 4 bases stayed unmatched. The CDR3 region is CASSRDSPNTGELFF. The CDR3 bases are TGTGCCAGCAGCCGGGACAGCCCGAACACCGGGGAGCTGTTTTTT.

This chain uses TRBV6-5 with TRBJ2-2; tentatively, D is TRBD1 (5 bases). There are 14 residues in the CDR3. Germline loops: CDR1 MNHEY, CDR2 SVGAGI. V was clipped by 5 bases and J by 1 base, with 8 bases between them. CDR3 in amino acids: CASSPTGNTGELFF. The DNA of the CDR3 is TGTGCCAGCAGTCCAACAGGGAACACCGGGGAGCTGTTTTTT.

The chain joins TRBV30 to TRBJ2-3; 9 positions agree with TRBD2. V shed 1 base and J 0 bases; nucleotides not matched to a gene: 5. Germline CDR1 GTSNPN, CDR2 SVGIG (reference sequence). This CDR3 region has 16 residues. The CDR3 here is CAWSALGLASTDTQYF. CDR3 DNA: TGTGCCTGGAGTGCCTTAGGACTAGCGAGCACAGATACGCAGTATTTT.

Concerning this clone: This sample includes further DNA sequences coding for the same CDR3. This rearrangement joins TRBV30 to TRBJ2-7, with D perhaps matching TRBD2 (6 bases). The CDR3 consists of 13 residues. Trimming took off 0 bases at V and 3 bases at J, with 9 bases between the two ends. CDR1 is GTSNPN, CDR2 SVGIG, per germline (reference sequence). CDR3 region: CAWSVGGDYEQYF. In nucleotides, the CDR3 is TGTGCCTGGAGTGTAGGAGGGGACTACGAGCAGTACTTC.

This chain joins TRBV19 and TRBJ2-7, with 9 bases lining up with TRBD1. Trimming took 8 bases from V and 9 from J; bases not matched to a gene: 11. The CDR3 sequence is 13 residues long. In germline, CDR1 is LNHDA, CDR2 SQIVND (reference sequence). CDR3 region: CASRRQGDRVQYF. The CDR3 bases are TGTGCCAGTCGTCGACAGGGGGATCGTGTGCAGTACTTC.

The chain links TRBV4-1 to TRBJ2-5; D ambiguous. The length of the CDR3 is 14 residues. Trimming took 1 base from V and 2 from J, leaving 8 bases between them. CDR1 and CDR2 (germline): MGHRA, YSYEKL. This CDR3 is CASSQGPTQETQYF. CDR3 DNA sequence: TGCGCCAGCAGCCAAGGACCGACACAAGAGACCCAGTACTTC.

This rearrangement joins TRBV7-9 to TRBJ1-5; 10 bases fit TRBD1. Germline V gene lookup returns CDR1 SEHNR and CDR2 FQNEAQ (reference sequence). The CDR3 loop spans 15 amino acids. Unmatched junction bases numbered 4, after V lost 6 bases and J lost 2 bases. The CDR3 sequence is CASRPGTGGNQPQHF. The CDR3 nucleotides are TGTGCCAGCAGGCCCGGGACAGGGGGCAATCAGCCCCAGCATTTT.